Detailed here is one T cell receptor beta chain. The antigen remains unidentified. This CDR3 region has 15 residues. Germline trimming cut 3 bases from V and 5 bases from J; bases unmatched to any gene: 7. CDR1 is SGHRS and CDR2 is YFSETQ in the germline V gene. Each diagnosis drew on symptoms, thyroxine, TRAb, thyroid ultrasound and orbital computed tomography findings. These data come from a study of T cells in Graves' hyperthyroidism and ophthalmopathy. Study findings and constraints: Most clonotypes expanded in the thyroid (above 0.001) were also present in blood. For ophthalmopathy, model prediction preceded onset by a median about 6 months. Patients with ophthalmopathy were separated from those with stable hyperthyroidism by a 13 V-J model.

TCR beta CDR3 regions were amplified from RNA. First-round RT-PCR targeting the TCR CDR3 was performed with the HTBI primer set. TCRdb reprocessed the multiplex PCR reads via MiXCR and lists one record per CDR3 protein. This sample has 490,000 or so distinct CDR3 sequences; approximately 49% occur once, and the top ten carry about two fifths. This TCR was sampled from an adult woman with Graves' disease, either hyperthyroidism or ophthalmopathy (not recorded which). The sample comprised peripheral blood or thyroid tissue (not recorded which). The genes are TRBV5-1 and TRBJ2-5; 10 positions agree with TRBD1. CDR3 in DNA: TGCGCCAGCAGCTCCGGGACAGGGGATGGTGAGACCCAGTACTTC. Amino acid sequence: CASSSGTGDGETQYF.